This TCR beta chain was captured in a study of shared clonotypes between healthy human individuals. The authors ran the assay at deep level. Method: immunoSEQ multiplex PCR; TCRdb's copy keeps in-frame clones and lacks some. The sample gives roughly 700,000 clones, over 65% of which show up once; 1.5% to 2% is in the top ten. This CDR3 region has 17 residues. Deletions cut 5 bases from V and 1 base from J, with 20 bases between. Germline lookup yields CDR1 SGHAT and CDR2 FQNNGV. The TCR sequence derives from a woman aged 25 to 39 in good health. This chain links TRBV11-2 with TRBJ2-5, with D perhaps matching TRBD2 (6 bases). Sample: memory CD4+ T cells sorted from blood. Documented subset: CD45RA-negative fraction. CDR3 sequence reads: CASSPHPGLFFQETQYF. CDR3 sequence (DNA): TGTGCCAGCAGCCCCCACCCGGGACTTTTCTTCCAAGAGACCCAGTACTTC.